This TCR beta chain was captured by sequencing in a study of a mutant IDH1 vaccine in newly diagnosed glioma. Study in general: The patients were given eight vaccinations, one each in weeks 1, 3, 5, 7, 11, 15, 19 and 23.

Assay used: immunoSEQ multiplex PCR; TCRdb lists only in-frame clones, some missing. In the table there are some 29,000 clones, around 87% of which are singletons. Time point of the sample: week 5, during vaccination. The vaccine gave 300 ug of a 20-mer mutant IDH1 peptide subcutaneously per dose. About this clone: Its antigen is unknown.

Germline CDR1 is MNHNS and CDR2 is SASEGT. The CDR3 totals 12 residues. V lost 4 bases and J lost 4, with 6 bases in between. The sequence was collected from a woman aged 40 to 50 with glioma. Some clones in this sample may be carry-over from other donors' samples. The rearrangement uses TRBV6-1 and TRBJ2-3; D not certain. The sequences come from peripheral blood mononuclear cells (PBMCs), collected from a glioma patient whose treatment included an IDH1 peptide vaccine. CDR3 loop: CASSVRPDTQYF. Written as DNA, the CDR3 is TGTGCCAGCAGTGTTCGCCCAGATACGCAGTATTTT.